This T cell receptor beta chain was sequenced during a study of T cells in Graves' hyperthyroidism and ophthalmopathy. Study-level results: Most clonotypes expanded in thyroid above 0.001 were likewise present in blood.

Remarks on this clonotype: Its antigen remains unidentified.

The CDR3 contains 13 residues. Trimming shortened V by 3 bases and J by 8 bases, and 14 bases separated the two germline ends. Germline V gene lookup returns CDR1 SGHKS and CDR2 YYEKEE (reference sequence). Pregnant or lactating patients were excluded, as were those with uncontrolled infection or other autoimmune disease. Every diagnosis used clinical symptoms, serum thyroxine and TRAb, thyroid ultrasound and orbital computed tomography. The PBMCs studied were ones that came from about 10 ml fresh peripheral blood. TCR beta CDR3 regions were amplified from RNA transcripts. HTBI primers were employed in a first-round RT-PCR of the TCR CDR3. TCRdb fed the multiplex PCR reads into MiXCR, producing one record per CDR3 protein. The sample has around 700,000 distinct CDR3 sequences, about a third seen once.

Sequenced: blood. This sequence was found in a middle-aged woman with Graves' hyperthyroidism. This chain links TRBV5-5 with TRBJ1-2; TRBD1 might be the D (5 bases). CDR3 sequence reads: CASSSWVGDGYTF. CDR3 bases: TGTGCCAGCAGCTCCTGGGTTGGGGACGGCTACACCTTC. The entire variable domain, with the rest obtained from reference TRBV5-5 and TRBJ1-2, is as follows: DAGVTQSPTHLIKTRGQQVTLRCSPISGHKSVSWYQQVLGQGPQFIFQYYEKEERGRGNFPDRFSARQFPNYSSELNVNALLLGDSALYLCASSSWVGDGYTFGSGTRLTVV.